Below, one T cell receptor (beta chain) is given with its context. Its recognized antigen is unknown. The record has no base qualities; no much larger clone is one base away. The sample belongs to a study of blood T cell repertoires in COVID-19 (dated by TCRdb to between 2020 and 2021). Looking at the study overall: The collaborator samples originated in the United States, Italy and Spain and spanned the acute and convalescent phases of COVID-19. A de-identified subject ID, COVID-19 status, age in years and sex were almost always included in the sample metadata. Deeply sampled blood TCRbeta repertoires from subjects exposed to, actively infected with, or recovered from COVID-19 were included in the dataset. The samples were drawn from the first 160 participants of the ongoing ImmuneRACE study and from over 950 subjects provided by 6 global collaborators. A freely available public database, intended as a resource for researchers studying the immune response to SARS-CoV-2, is where the repertoires were released. Where available, HLA class I and class II types were obtained from metadata supplied by the sample provider rather than from assay-based typing. The prospective study material was composed of cDNA or gDNA derived from T cells, B-cell-depleted T cells, or PBMCs.

Samples from volunteer blood donors who had recovered from COVID-19 were contributed by a second Seattle source. Collaborating institutions collected whole blood in K2EDTA tubes following their own protocols. Collaborator samples were shipped for TCRbeta analysis as frozen whole blood, isolated PBMCs, or DNA extracted from either sample type. The CDR3 contains 15 residues, cysteine and phenylalanine counted. The only DNA kept is the CDR3, 45 bases in frame from the first base. V has 5 bases trimmed and J has 2 bases trimmed; junction bases matching no gene number 7. The germline V gene (reference sequence) sets CDR1 to SGHAT and CDR2 to FQDESV. TCRbeta CDR3 regions were amplified from genomic DNA by means of the immunoSEQ Assay, a bias-controlled multiplex PCR. The paper's processing steps were these. Within the assay, amplification of reference gene primers was used to estimate how many nucleated cells each sample contained. To quantify the absolute abundance of each unique TCRbeta CDR3 rearrangement, sequence reads were collapsed and filtered. For each sample, productive Simpson clonality was calculated as the square root of Simpson's diversity index across productive rearrangements. The table comes from immuneACCESS by way of TCRdb, which keeps in-frame sequences with V and J called. Part of the clones is missing from these tables; in studies checked, under half for an unresolved V gene and the rest for unknown reasons. D and trimming were read from the DNA, whereas the V and J calls and clone size are those reported in that table. The sample table records 250,000 to 350,000 clones; around 90% of these occur just once. The biggest ten clones account for 0.94% of the sample.

The research as a whole found: How much clinical and demographic metadata was included differed by source and by participant, and the metadata was provided uncurated.

The sequence derives from a middle-aged woman who had recovered from COVID-19. Sequences were obtained from peripheral blood. The chain uses TRBV11-1 and TRBJ2-3; 7 junctional bases match TRBD2. For the CDR3, the sequence is CASSPGDYTTDTQYF. In nucleotides, the sequence is TGTGCCAGCAGCCCGGGGGACTACACCACAGATACGCAGTATTTT.